The next 29 T cell receptor beta chains were all read from a single sample in a study of CD8+CD57+ T cells in acquired aplastic anemia. Genomic DNA acted as the template from which TCR beta VDJ combination and CDR3 sequence profiling were carried out. In TCRdb, the reads were re-called with MiXCR into one record per CDR3 protein. The profile covers 400,000 to 600,000 distinct CDR3 sequences, with less than 35% appearing a single time and 0.7% to 1% taken by the ten largest. An expansion of CD8+CD57+ cells by flow cytometry had been shown in patients chosen for sequencing. The sample consisted of sorted CD4+, CD8+, or CD8+CD57+ T cells (not recorded which) from PBMCs. These receptors were obtained from a human donor with aplastic anemia.

This clonotype was detected only a few times. The chain couples TRBV20-1 to TRBJ2-7; 7 bases match TRBD2. Germline V lookup: CDR1 DFQATT, CDR2 SNEGSKA (reference sequence). CDR3 size: 15 residues. After removal of 5 bases from V and 3 bases from J, the junction contained 13 bases not matched to a gene. The CDR3 loop reads CSAGESGVPLYEQYF. In DNA, the CDR3 is TGCAGTGCTGGGGAGAGCGGGGTTCCACTCTACGAGCAGTACTTC.

A remark on this clonotype: A much larger clone sits a single nucleotide away, making a read error possible. Given the absence of the conserved phenylalanine or tryptophan at the CDR3 end, a read error is likely. The rearrangement uses TRBV2 and TRBJ1-6; D unclear. The V gene lost 7 bases and the J gene lost 0 bases, with 10 bases spanning the gap. The CDR3 is 15 amino acids. The germline gives CDR1 SNHLY, CDR2 FYNNEI. The DNA for the CDR3 is TGTGCCAGCACTGCCGGACGCTCCTATAATTCACCCCTCCACTAT. Protein sequence: CASTAGRSYNSPLHY.

The chain links TRBV9 to TRBJ1-1, with 10 positions matching TRBD1. In germline, CDR1 is SGDLS, CDR2 YYNGEE. Germline trimming cut 5 bases from V and 7 bases from J; bases unmatched to any gene: 14. CDR3 length: 16 amino acids. CDR3 in DNA: TGTGCCAGCAGGGGGGACAGGGGAGCGGGTAGAGGTGAAGCTTTCTTT. It translates to CASRGDRGAGRGEAFF.

Concerning this clonotype: An end of the junction does not agree with germline; a read error may underlie this. The chain has TRBV5-1 and TRBJ2-5; D is unclear. The V gene's germline CDR1 is SGHRS and CDR2 YFSETQ. This CDR3 region has 15 residues. CDR3 protein: CASSLEPGFQEAQYF. The CDR3 DNA sequence: TGCGCCAGCAGCTTGGAACCAGGCTTTCAAGAGGCCCAGTACTTC.

This clonotype was found many times. This sequence joins TRBV29-1 and TRBJ2-5; D possibly matches TRBD1 or TRBD2 (5 bases each). Germline CDR1 reads SQVTM; CDR2 reads ANQGSEA. V was trimmed by 6 bases and J by 3 bases, leaving 14 bases between them. The CDR3 has 13 residues. In DNA, the CDR3 is TGCAGCGTCTTACGGGACGCAAAAGAGACCCAGTACTTC. The encoded protein is CSVLRDAKETQYF.

This clonotype came up a few times. This chain connects TRBV20-1 to TRBJ2-3; the match to TRBD2 covers 7 bases. CDR3 length: 17 residues. V was clipped by 0 bases and J by 0 bases; unmatched bases: 9. In germline, CDR1 is DFQATT, CDR2 SNEGSKA (reference sequence). The CDR3 is CSARDLGSGYSTDTQYF. CDR3 nucleotides: TGCAGTGCTAGAGATCTCGGTAGCGGGTACAGCACAGATACGCAGTATTTT.

This sequence joins TRBV7-3 and TRBJ2-7; 11 nucleotides agree with TRBD1. V lost 5 bases and J lost 6; bases outside the gene matches: 6. The germline V gene encodes CDR1 SGHTA and CDR2 FQGTGA. The CDR3 contains 14 residues. In DNA form, the CDR3 reads TGTGCCAGCAGCGAGATGGGGACAGGGGGCGAGCAGTACTTC. It specifies CASSEMGTGGEQYF.

In its sample, this clonotype was seen a few times. The rearrangement links TRBV6-1 to TRBJ1-6; the D is unclear. The CDR3 contains 14 residues. CDR1 is MNHNS, CDR2 SASEGT, per germline. Trimming pared 8 bases from V and 8 bases from J, leaving 16 bases between. CDR3 loop: CASSRSDLDSPLHF. The CDR3 nucleotides are TGTGCCAGCTCCCGCTCGGATCTTGATTCACCCCTCCACTTT.

V and J are TRBV9 and TRBJ1-1; TRBD1 agrees at 10 bases. There are 15 residues in the CDR3. The germline gives CDR1 SGDLS, CDR2 YYNGEE. Trimming cost V 0 bases and J 6 bases; bases outside gene matches: 5. CDR3: CASSVGDRGYAEAFF. Written as DNA, the CDR3 is TGTGCCAGCAGCGTAGGGGACAGGGGTTACGCTGAAGCTTTCTTT.

In this sample, this clonotype turned up a few times. CDR3 coding DNA: TGTGCCAGCAGCTTTTACGGGAGCTCCTACAATGAGCAGTTCTTC. Its protein product is CASSFYGSSYNEQFF. The rearrangement uses TRBV7-3 and TRBJ2-1, with D tentatively TRBD2 (6 bases). Trimming took 3 bases from V and 0 from J, leaving 9 bases between them. This CDR3 contains 15 residues. Per germline, CDR1 SGHTA and CDR2 FQGTGA.

In its sample, this clonotype was seen many times. This sequence joins TRBV20-1 and TRBJ1-2; D is unclear. V was shortened by 3 bases and J by 6 bases, with 14 bases between the two germline ends. Germline V lookup: CDR1 DFQATT, CDR2 SNEGSKA (reference sequence). The length of the CDR3 is 13 residues. The CDR3 here is CSASGVGNDGYTF. CDR3 bases: TGCAGTGCTAGTGGTGTCGGCAACGATGGCTACACCTTC.

This chain connects TRBV10-2 to TRBJ2-7; D gene uncertain. Between the trimmed V and J ends, which lost 0 bases and 8 bases, there was a span of 14 bases. The CDR3 contains 14 residues. Germline lookup yields CDR1 WSHSY and CDR2 SAAADI. CDR3: CASSESRTSLQQYF. The CDR3 DNA reads TGCGCCAGCAGTGAGTCGAGGACCTCGCTGCAGCAGTACTTC.

Comment on this clonotype: A much larger clone differs by one base, so this may be a read error. It is likely a read error, because the conserved phenylalanine at the end of the CDR3 is missing. CDR3 in amino acids: CSVGQPDQPQHS. For the CDR3, the DNA is TGCAGCGTTGGGCAGCCAGATCAGCCCCAGCATTCT. The chain uses TRBV29-1 and TRBJ1-5, with unresolved D. This CDR3 spans 12 amino acids. Germline V lookup: CDR1 SQVTM, CDR2 ANQGSEA. V lost 4 bases, J lost 5 bases, and 9 bases lay in between.

This clonotype was counted a few times. The chain has TRBV5-1 and TRBJ1-2; TRBD1 agrees at 8 bases. The germline V gene encodes CDR1 SGHRS and CDR2 YFSETQ. This CDR3 region has 13 residues. Trimming took 5 bases from V and 8 from J; bases not matched to a gene: 8. This chain's CDR3 is CASRETGGYGYTF. Here the CDR3 DNA reads TGCGCCAGCAGGGAAACAGGGGGGTACGGCTACACCTTC.

The table lists this clonotype with a few counts. The chain carries TRBV30 and TRBJ1-6; tentatively, D is TRBD1 (6 bases). Germline V gene lookup returns CDR1 GTSNPN and CDR2 SVGIG (reference sequence). The V end was cut by 4 bases, the J end by 10 bases, with 17 bases between. The CDR3 has 14 residues. The CDR3 loop is CAWKTPGARSPLHF. CDR3 bases: TGTGCCTGGAAGACTCCAGGGGCTCGGTCACCCCTCCACTTT.

This clonotype was counted ten times or more. This sequence joins TRBV9 and TRBJ1-6; D not certain. The CDR3 is made up of 14 amino acids. Germline V lookup: CDR1 SGDLS, CDR2 YYNGEE. Trimming shortened V by 0 bases and J by 7 bases, and 8 bases separated the two germline ends. The CDR3, as DNA: TGTGCCAGCAGCGTAGACTTGGAAAATTCACCCCTCCACTTT. Its protein is CASSVDLENSPLHF. Full variable domain (outside the CDR3, taken from reference TRBV9 and TRBJ1-6): DSGVTQTPKHLITATGQRVTLRCSPRSGDLSVYWYQQSLDQGLQFLIQYYNGEERAKGNILERFSAQQFPDLHSELNLSSLELGDSALYFCASSVDLENSPLHFGNGTRLTVT.

This clonotype has a count of ten or more. V is TRBV25-1 and J is TRBJ1-5; 7 nucleotides agree with TRBD1. The CDR3 consists of 15 residues. J gave up 2 bases and V 6 bases, and 7 bases lay outside the gene matches. Per the germline V gene, CDR1 is MGHDK and CDR2 is SYGVNS. The CDR3 sequence: CASRRTGAGNQPQHF. CDR3 coding DNA: TGTGCCAGCAGACGAACAGGGGCTGGCAATCAGCCCCAGCATTTT. Drawing the rest from reference TRBV25-1 and TRBJ1-5, the complete variable domain is EADIYQTPRYLVIGTGKKITLECSQTMGHDKMYWYQQDPGMELHLIHYSYGVNSTEKGDLSSESTVSRIRTEHFPLTLESARPSHTSQYLCASRRTGAGNQPQHFGDGTRLSIL.

This clonotype was found many times. V gene TRBV7-9 combines with J gene TRBJ2-7; 14 positions agree with TRBD2. Unmatched junction bases numbered 3, after V lost 5 bases and J lost 3 bases. Germline values: CDR1 SEHNR, CDR2 FQNEAQ (reference sequence). The CDR3 totals 15 residues. The CDR3 spells CASSHGTSGSYEQYF. The DNA of the CDR3 is TGTGCCAGCAGCCACGGGACTAGCGGGAGCTACGAGCAGTACTTC.

The chain links TRBV7-9 to TRBJ2-7, with TRBD1 identical over 7 bases. The CDR3 spans 16 residues. Germline CDR1 reads SEHNR; CDR2 reads FQNEAQ (reference sequence). V trimming: 5 bases; J trimming: 2 bases; junction bases outside the gene matches: 12. CDR3 residues: CASSRKGGLTPYEQYF. The CDR3 DNA is TGTGCCAGCAGCCGAAAAGGGGGCTTGACTCCCTACGAGCAGTACTTC.

The gene calls are TRBV6-2 or TRBV6-3 and TRBJ2-3, with D tentatively TRBD1 or TRBD2 (5 bases each). The CDR3 runs to 17 residues. CDR1 and CDR2 from the germline V gene are MNHEY and SVGEGT. Trimming took off 2 bases at V and 2 bases at J, with 17 bases between the two ends. Here the CDR3 reads CASSYIQGRSPTDTQYF. The CDR3 DNA reads TGTGCCAGCAGTTACATTCAGGGACGATCCCCCACAGATACGCAGTATTTT.

The V gene is TRBV11-2, the J gene TRBJ1-6; 7 bases are shared with TRBD1. Germline assignment: CDR1 SGHAT and CDR2 FQNNGV. With V trimmed by 5 bases and J by 10 bases, 8 bases remained unmatched. The CDR3 totals 14 residues. The CDR3 sequence: CASSNRGVKSPLHF. CDR3 bases: TGTGCCAGCAGCAACAGGGGAGTAAAGTCACCCCTCCACTTT.

The chain employs TRBV5-5 and TRBJ2-3; no clear D gene. CDR3 size: 14 residues. Trimming took 0 bases from V and 3 from J, leaving 8 bases between them. CDR1 and CDR2 from the germline V gene are SGHKS and YYEKEE (reference sequence). The CDR3 protein is CASSLAPDTDTQYF. In DNA, the CDR3 is TGTGCCAGCAGCTTGGCGCCTGATACAGATACGCAGTATTTT.

The sample holds many counts of this clonotype. This rearrangement joins TRBV2 to TRBJ1-2; TRBD1 matches 9 bases. After removal of 3 bases from V and 7 bases from J, the junction contained 6 bases not matched to a gene. Germline V gene lookup returns CDR1 SNHLY and CDR2 FYNNEI. The CDR3 has 14 amino acids. The CDR3 DNA reads as TGTGCCAGCAGTGATCCTAGGACAGGGGCTGGCTACACCTTC. This gives the protein CASSDPRTGAGYTF.

This clonotype was seen at least ten times. CDR3 sequence: CAITEGGYGYTF. The CDR3 nucleotides read TGTGCCATCACCGAGGGCGGATATGGCTACACCTTC. V and J are TRBV10-3 and TRBJ1-2; no reliable D call. This CDR3 is built from 12 residues. The germline V gene encodes CDR1 ENHRY and CDR2 SYGVKD. Trimming pared 7 bases from V and 5 bases from J, leaving 11 bases between.

This clonotype was observed many times. V and J are TRBV2 and TRBJ1-2; TRBD1 might be the D (6 bases). CDR3 size: 15 residues. V lost 3 bases and J lost 8, with 19 bases in between. Germline V CDR1 and CDR2: SNHLY, FYNNEI. The CDR3 region is CASSDPRDIQKGYTF. DNA of the CDR3: TGTGCCAGCAGTGATCCCCGGGACATCCAGAAGGGCTACACCTTC.

This clonotype was seen at least ten times. The chain recombines TRBV15 with TRBJ2-3, with 11 bases identical to TRBD2. The ends lost 3 bases at V and 2 bases at J; junction bases unmatched: 7. CDR3 length: 17 residues. Germline CDR1 and CDR2: LNHNV and YYDKDF (reference sequence). The CDR3 region is CATSSATSGDPTDTQYF. In DNA form, the CDR3 reads TGTGCCACCAGCAGTGCGACTAGCGGGGACCCCACAGATACGCAGTATTTT.

The CDR3 region has the DNA TGTGCCAGCAGCTTGGTGGGGACAGGGGGCAATGAGCAGTTCTTC. This translates into CASSLVGTGGNEQFF. V gene TRBV19 combines with J gene TRBJ2-1; 11 bases align to TRBD1. J was trimmed by 6 bases and V by 9 bases; bases with no gene match: 10. This CDR3 is 15 amino acids long. Germline loops: CDR1 LNHDA, CDR2 SQIVND (reference sequence). The variable domain in full, with the rest retrieved from reference TRBV19 and TRBJ2-1, is DGGITQSPKYLFRKEGQNVTLSCEQNLNHDAMYWYRQDPGQGLRLIYYSQIVNDFQKGDIAEGYSVSREKKESFPLTVTSAQKNPTAFYLCASSLVGTGGNEQFFGPGTRLTVL.

The chain is built from TRBV20-1 and TRBJ1-2; 8 bases fit TRBD1. The CDR3 covers 13 residues. The V segment lost 0 bases and the J segment 8 bases; nucleotides outside the gene matches: 5. Germline CDR1 is DFQATT and CDR2 is SNEGSKA (reference sequence). The chain's CDR3 is CSARDLRGRGYTF. The CDR3 coding sequence is TGCAGTGCTAGAGATCTCAGGGGGCGAGGCTACACCTTC.

There are many counts of this clonotype. The chain carries TRBV6-1 and TRBJ2-7; TRBD2 aligns across 10 bases. The germline V gene has CDR1 MNHNS and CDR2 SASEGT. With 7 bases clipped from V and 4 bases from J, the junction kept 7 bases outside the gene matches. This CDR3 has 14 amino acids. CDR3 amino acids: CASTKGLATYEQYF. The CDR3, as DNA: TGTGCCAGCACCAAGGGACTAGCGACGTACGAGCAGTACTTC.